This is a list of T cell receptor beta chains from one sample in a study of T cell clones after liver transplantation. Method: immunoSEQ multiplex PCR; TCRdb's copy keeps in-frame clones and lacks some. The sample holds around 43,000 clones, approximately 86% seen once. The starting material was CD4+ T cells from blood, obtained 24 months after liver transplant. Source of these receptors: a human patient who received a liver transplant. The graft donor may be the source of some T cells. Each CDR3 is given with its conserved first and last residue. A D gene is named only where the DNA matches it firmly. For some rows the clone size is stated as once, few or many, or as a class when expanded; others skip it.

CDR3 protein: CASSMAPQGTDYGYTF
CDR3 DNA: TGTGCCAGTAGTATGGCCCCGCAGGGCACGGATTATGGCTACACCTTC
D gene: .
J gene: TRBJ1-2
clone size: once
V gene: TRBV19
CDR3 length: 16

CDR3 protein: CASSYSGGGAETQYF
CDR3 DNA: TGTGCCAGCAGTTACTCCGGCGGGGGGGCGGAGACCCAGTACTTC
D gene: TRBD2
J gene: TRBJ2-5
clone size: .
V gene: TRBV6-6
CDR3 length: 15

CDR3 protein: CASSIRPTSGSATPRQETQYF
CDR3 DNA: TGTGCCAGTAGTATCCGACCGACTAGCGGGAGTGCCACCCCCCGCCAAGAGACCCAGTACTTC
D gene: TRBD2
J gene: TRBJ2-5
clone size: .
V gene: TRBV19
CDR3 length: 21

CDR3 protein: CASSDTGTGHYGYTF
CDR3 DNA: TGTGCCAGCAGTGACACCGGGACAGGGCACTATGGCTACACCTTC
D gene: TRBD1
J gene: TRBJ1-2
clone size: .
V gene: TRBV25-1
CDR3 length: 15

CDR3 protein: CASSLRGRRTNPYEQYF
CDR3 DNA: TGTGCCAGCAGCTTAAGGGGGCGGCGGACCAATCCCTACGAGCAGTACTTC
D gene: TRBD1
J gene: TRBJ2-7
clone size: .
V gene: TRBV7-8
CDR3 length: 17

CDR3 protein: CASRVAPNTGELFF
CDR3 DNA: TGTGCCAGCAGAGTCGCCCCGAACACCGGGGAGCTGTTTTTT
D gene: .
J gene: TRBJ2-2
clone size: once
V gene: TRBV6-5
CDR3 length: 14

CDR3 protein: CASSDGQGYGYTF
CDR3 DNA: TGTGCCAGCAGTGACGGTCAGGGGTATGGCTACACCTTC
D gene: .
J gene: TRBJ1-2
clone size: .
V gene: TRBV6-4
CDR3 length: 13

CDR3 protein: CAWSVGGRGGEQFF
CDR3 DNA: TGTGCCTGGAGTGTAGGCGGTAGGGGAGGAGAGCAGTTCTTC
D gene: .
J gene: TRBJ2-1
clone size: few
V gene: TRBV30
CDR3 length: 14

CDR3 protein: CASRRRNEKLFF
CDR3 DNA: TGTGCCAGCCGACGGAGGAATGAAAAACTGTTTTTT
D gene: .
J gene: TRBJ1-4
clone size: .
V gene: TRBV28
CDR3 length: 12

CDR3 protein: CASREDRPPYEQYF
CDR3 DNA: TGTGCCAGCAGGGAAGACAGGCCGCCCTACGAGCAGTACTTC
D gene: .
J gene: TRBJ2-7
clone size: .
V gene: TRBV28
CDR3 length: 14

CDR3 protein: CASSLAAGRGTDTQYF
CDR3 DNA: TGCGCCAGCAGCTTGGCGGCGGGGCGAGGCACAGATACGCAGTATTTT
D gene: .
J gene: TRBJ2-3
clone size: .
V gene: TRBV5-1
CDR3 length: 16